The T cell receptor beta chain described here comes from a study of shared clonotypes between healthy human individuals. The CDR3 runs to 17 residues. Germline lookup yields CDR1 LGHNA and CDR2 YSLEER. Trimming removed 0 bases from V and 3 bases from J; junction bases left unmatched: 7. Each subset's genomic DNA was shared equally among a number of immunoSEQ plates. Produced via immunoSEQ multiplex PCR; TCRdb's table is partial and in-frame only. The sample comprises about 2.1 million clones, roughly 93% of which are singletons, and roughly 1.7% rests with the top ten. CD45RO-negative cells were positively selected for CCR7, leaving out terminally differentiated effector memory CD45RA+ cells. The donor population consisted of healthy HIV-negative adults with no recent acute infections or vaccinations.

The chain combines TRBV4-3 with TRBJ2-2; 7 bases are shared with TRBD2. The receptor was isolated from a man between 18 and 29 years old in good health. Some clones in this sample may be carry-over from other donors' samples. Material: naive CD8+ T cells from PBMCs. The CDR3 is CASSQDWEGPDTGELFF. CDR3 nucleotides: TGCGCCAGCAGCCAAGATTGGGAGGGCCCGGACACCGGGGAGCTGTTTTTT.